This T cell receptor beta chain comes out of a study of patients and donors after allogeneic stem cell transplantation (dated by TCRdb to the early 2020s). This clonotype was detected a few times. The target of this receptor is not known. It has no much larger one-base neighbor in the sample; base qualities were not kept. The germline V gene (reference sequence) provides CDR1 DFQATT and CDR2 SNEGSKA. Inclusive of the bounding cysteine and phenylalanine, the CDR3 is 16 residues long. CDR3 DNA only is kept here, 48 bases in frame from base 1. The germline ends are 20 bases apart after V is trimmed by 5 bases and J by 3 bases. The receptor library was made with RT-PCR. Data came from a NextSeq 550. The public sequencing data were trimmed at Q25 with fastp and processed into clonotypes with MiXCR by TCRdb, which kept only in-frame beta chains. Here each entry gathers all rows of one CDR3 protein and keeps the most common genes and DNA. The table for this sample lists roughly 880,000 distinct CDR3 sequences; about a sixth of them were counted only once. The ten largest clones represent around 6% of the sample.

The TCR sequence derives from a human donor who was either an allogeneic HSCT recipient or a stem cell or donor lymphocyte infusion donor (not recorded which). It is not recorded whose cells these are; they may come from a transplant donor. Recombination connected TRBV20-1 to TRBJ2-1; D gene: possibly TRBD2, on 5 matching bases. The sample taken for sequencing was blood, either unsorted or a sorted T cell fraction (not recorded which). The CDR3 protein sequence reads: CSAQSVWRAIYNEQFF. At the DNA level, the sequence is TGCAGTGCTCAATCCGTCTGGCGGGCTATCTACAATGAGCAGTTCTTC.